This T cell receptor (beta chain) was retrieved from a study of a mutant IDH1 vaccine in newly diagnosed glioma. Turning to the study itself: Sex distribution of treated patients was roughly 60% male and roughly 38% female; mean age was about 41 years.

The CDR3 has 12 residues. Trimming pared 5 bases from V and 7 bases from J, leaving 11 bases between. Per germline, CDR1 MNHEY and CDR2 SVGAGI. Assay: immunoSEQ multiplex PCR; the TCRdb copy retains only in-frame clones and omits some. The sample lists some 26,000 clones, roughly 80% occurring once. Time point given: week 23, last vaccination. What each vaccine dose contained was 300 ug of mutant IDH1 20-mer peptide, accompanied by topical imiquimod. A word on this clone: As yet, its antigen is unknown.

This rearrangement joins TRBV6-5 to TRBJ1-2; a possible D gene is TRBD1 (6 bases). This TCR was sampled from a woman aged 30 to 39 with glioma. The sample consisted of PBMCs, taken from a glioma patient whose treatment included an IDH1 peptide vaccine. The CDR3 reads CASSPQGFGYTF. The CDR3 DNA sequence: TGTGCCAGCAGTCCCCAGGGGTTTGGCTACACCTTC.